This is a list of T cell receptor beta chains from one sample in a study of blood T cell repertoires in COVID-19. Sequenced by immunoSEQ multiplex PCR; TCRdb stores in-frame clones only, minus some. Seen here are under 300,000 clones, around 87% observed once, and the top ten hold about 6.9%. The sequenced sample consisted of PBMCs or T cells enriched from blood (not recorded which). The receptors come from a woman between 25 and 40 years old with acute COVID-19. Each CDR3 is given without its conserved first and last residue. The D gene is left open where the match is weak.

V gene	D gene	J gene	CDR3 protein
TRBV19	TRBD2	TRBJ2-7	ASSVGLAGLSYEQY
TRBV7-3	NA	TRBJ2-2	ASSPQGGTGELF
TRBV29-1	NA	TRBJ1-6	SVSGESANSPLH
TRBV5-4	NA	TRBJ2-1	ASSLDSDSYNEQF
TRBV27	TRBD1	TRBJ1-1	ASSYRGTEAF
TRBV28	NA	TRBJ1-2	ASSFGQARDGYT
TRBV6-2/TRBV6-3	NA	TRBJ2-3	ASSFRGRELDTQY
TRBV28	NA	TRBJ2-2	ASTVLVSANTGELF
TRBV15	NA	TRBJ1-4	ATSIYQGTTNEKLF
TRBV6-2/TRBV6-3	NA	TRBJ1-1	ASSYSKDRLNTEAF
TRBV7-8	TRBD1	TRBJ1-5	ASSTRDRVQPQH
TRBV7-8	TRBD1	TRBJ2-7	ASSLGTGANYEQY
TRBV12-3/TRBV12-4	NA	TRBJ1-5	ASSSMGGQPQH
TRBV7-8	TRBD1	TRBJ1-5	ASSPGTGGFNQPQH